This T cell receptor beta chain was sequenced during a study of human versus mouse CDR3 diversity and MHC coevolution (TCRdb year 2017). With regard to the full study: According to reports, the immunoSEQ assay can detect one in 200,000 T cells and keeps multiplex PCR amplification bias to a minimum. The human cohort comprised three healthy volunteer blood donors, one aged 30 to 39, one aged 40 to 50 and one aged 60 to 70 at collection. Valid reads per sample ranged from roughly 5.5 x 10^6 to 1.8 x 10^7 across mouse and human samples. Human naive CD4 T cell repertoires were used as a reference for TCR selection on multiple MHC II alleles and were compared with human-TCR-locus transgenic mice carrying single MHC II. On the study overall, not on this receptor specifically: Because human T cells were selected on six or seven MHC II alleles, repertoire diversity was not considered directly comparable between humans and mice. On average, humans had more CDR3 deletions and insertions than mice, indicating greater exonuclease and TdT activity. According to iCHAO1 estimates, humans had the largest TCR beta repertoire, about 1.6 million clonotypes, which was attributed likely to selection by multiple MHC II molecules. The lowest clonal inequality scores among all compared groups were observed in most of the three human donors.

Fluorescence-activated cell sorting was used to isolate naive CD4 T cells, defined as CD45RO-negative and CD62L-positive, from PBMCs. From each donor, about 49 ml of fresh peripheral blood was taken, and Ficoll density centrifugation was then used to isolate PBMCs. All samples were sorted on a FACSAria III instrument and reached purity above 95%. Comments on this clone: Its binding antigen is unknown. Per-nucleotide qualities are absent, and no much larger clonotype sits a single base away.

The QIAGEN blood and tissue kit was used to extract genomic DNA from sorted cells, and the DNA was quantified on a NanoDrop 1000. Deep sequencing and quantification of TCR alpha and beta chains were performed on the immunoSEQ platform by multiplex PCR of genomic DNA. Per the original workflow: TCR sequences were annotated using IMGT gene and region definitions. Out-of-frame rearrangements were used as a proxy for the preselection repertoire and compared with in-frame clonotypes. The iCHAO1 estimator supplied with the immunoSEQ platform was used to estimate repertoire size. Clonal inequality was measured with a Gini index on in-frame amino acid clonotypes, based on the Lorenz curve. The intersect function of the R package tcR was used to count shared clonotypes, and the Jaccard index was used to score similarity. V, J and V-J usage frequencies went into a principal component analysis run with the R prcomp function, with no normalization applied. Entries here come from immuneACCESS through TCRdb and include only in-frame sequences with V and J called. Some clones fail to appear in such tables; in the studies checked, an unresolved V gene covers under half of the shortfall, and the cause of the remainder is unknown. V and J calls and clone size are copied from that table; D and trimming were computed from the DNA. The sample contains 75,000 to 90,000 clones, about 93% of them found a single time. About 1.4% of the sample belongs to the ten largest clones.

This sequence originates from a person aged 30-70 years in good health. Sample: naive CD4+ T cells from blood. The cell subset or site label here, explained by the study, means: CD45RO-negative CD62L-positive naive CD4 T cells.

The CDR3 sequence is CASSGPRGTSGGQAYEQYF. Read as DNA, the sequence is TGTGCCAGCAGCGGCCCCAGGGGGACTAGCGGGGGGCAAGCCTACGAGCAGTACTTC. Recombination joined TRBV9 with TRBJ2-7; 15 bases in the junction line up with TRBD2. The CDR3 has 19 amino acids, counting the end cysteine and phenylalanine. Of all the DNA, just the CDR3 is kept, 57 bases in frame from base 1. V has 3 bases trimmed and J has 2 bases trimmed; junction bases matching no gene number 12. According to the germline V gene, CDR1 reads SGDLS and CDR2 reads YYNGEE.